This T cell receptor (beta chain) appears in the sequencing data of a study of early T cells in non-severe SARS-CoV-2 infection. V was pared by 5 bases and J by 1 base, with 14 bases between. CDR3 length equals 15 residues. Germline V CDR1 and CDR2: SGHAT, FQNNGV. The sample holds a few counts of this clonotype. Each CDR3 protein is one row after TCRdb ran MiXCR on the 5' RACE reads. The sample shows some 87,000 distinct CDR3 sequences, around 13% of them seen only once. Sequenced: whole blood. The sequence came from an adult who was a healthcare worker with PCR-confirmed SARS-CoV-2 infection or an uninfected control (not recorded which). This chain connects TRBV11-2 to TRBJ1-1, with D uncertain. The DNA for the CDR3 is TGTGCCAGCAGCCCGCAAACGGTTGGGAACACTGAAGCTTTCTTT. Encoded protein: CASSPQTVGNTEAFF.